This TCR beta chain was observed in a study of shared clonotypes between healthy human individuals. Healthy HIV-negative adults with no recent acute infections or vaccinations were recruited as donors. The CDR3 contains 16 residues. Trimming took 0 bases from V and 4 from J; bases not matched to a gene: 5. In germline, CDR1 is SGHVS, CDR2 FQNEAQ. TCRdb's table, derived via immunoSEQ multiplex PCR, lists solely in-frame clones and lacks some. This table holds around 2,000,000 clones, roughly 96% found once. The sequenced sample consisted of naive CD4+ T cells sorted from blood. The subset here: CD45RA+ positively selected. The TCR comes from a man aged 18 to 30 in good health. The chain joins TRBV7-8 to TRBJ1-4; 7 bases match TRBD1. The CDR3 DNA is TGTGCCAGCAGCTTAGCACCGGGACAGATTAATGAAAAACTGTTTTTT. It translates to CASSLAPGQINEKLFF.